The 25 T cell receptor beta chains below were found in one sample sequenced in a study of control samples from healthy donors and cancer patients. Measured with immunoSEQ multiplex PCR; TCRdb has only the in-frame clones, and not every one. The table lists about 150,000 clones, 70% to 90% of them singletons. Sequencing was performed on blood. These receptors originate from a man between 18 and 35 years old in good health.

The V call is TRBV5-1, the J call TRBJ1-2, with TRBD1 matching over 10 bases. This CDR3 region has 17 residues. CDR1 is SGHRS and CDR2 is YFSETQ in the germline V gene. The junction had 9 bases not matched to a gene; V was cut back by 4 bases and J by 0 bases. The CDR3 bases are TGCGCCAGCAGCAAGCGGACAGGGGGAGACACTAACTATGGCTACACCTTC. Translating it yields CASSKRTGGDTNYGYTF.

The chain combines TRBV18 with TRBJ1-4; D is uncertain. The germline gives CDR1 KGHSH, CDR2 LQKENI. V was clipped by 5 bases and J by 5 bases, with 15 bases between them. CDR3 size: 15 residues. The CDR3 spells CASSSWTDPNEKLFF. CDR3 nucleotide sequence: TGTGCCAGCTCATCGTGGACCGACCCAAATGAAAAACTGTTTTTT.

The CDR3 is CASSRVLAGGIPRGTQYF. CDR3 DNA: TGTGCCAGCAGCCGGGTACTAGCGGGGGGGATACCAAGAGGGACCCAGTACTTC. This rearrangement joins TRBV4-2 to TRBJ2-5; 13 bases fit TRBD2. Trimming cost V 4 bases and J 7 bases; bases outside gene matches: 15. The CDR3 has 18 residues. Germline CDR1 reads LGHNA; CDR2 reads YNFKEQ.

The CDR3 nucleotides are TGTGCCAGCAGCTCCCACAGGGGGACTGAAGCTTTCTTT. It encodes CASSSHRGTEAFF. The chain links TRBV5-5 to TRBJ1-1, with TRBD1 matching over 8 bases. Germline CDR1 reads SGHKS; CDR2 reads YYEKEE (reference sequence). CDR3 length equals 13 residues. V lost 3 bases, J lost 5 bases, and 3 bases stayed unmatched.

The genes are TRBV27 and TRBJ1-2; D not certain. Per germline, CDR1 MNHEY and CDR2 SMNVEV (reference sequence). V gave up 3 bases and J gave up 7 bases, with 15 bases separating them. The CDR3 is made up of 14 amino acids. CDR3 sequence reads: CASSFSVRGSGYTF. DNA for the CDR3: TGTGCCAGCAGTTTTTCGGTTCGAGGTTCTGGCTACACCTTC.

The V call is TRBV4-3, the J call TRBJ1-2, with D possibly TRBD1 on 5 matching bases. Germline V gene lookup returns CDR1 LGHNA and CDR2 YSLEER. CDR3 size: 16 residues. Between the trimmed V and J ends, which lost 0 bases and 4 bases, there was a span of 15 bases. CDR3 coding DNA: TGCGCCAGCAGCCAAGAACGGACCGAGGGGTCCTATGGCTACACCTTC. Translation gives CASSQERTEGSYGYTF.

The chain has TRBV4-3 and TRBJ2-1; 10 positions agree with TRBD2. Germline V CDR1 and CDR2: LGHNA, YSLEER. The ends lost 6 bases at V and 7 bases at J; junction bases unmatched: 6. The CDR3 runs 14 residues. CDR3 sequence: CASSLAGASNEQFF. CDR3 bases: TGCGCCAGCAGTCTAGCGGGGGCTAGTAATGAGCAGTTCTTC.

The chain combines TRBV19 with TRBJ2-7, with D tentatively TRBD1 (5 bases). Germline V CDR1 and CDR2: LNHDA, SQIVND (reference sequence). The CDR3 extends over 13 amino acids. CDR3 DNA: TGTGCAGCCGGGCCAGGGAACACCTACGAGCAGTACTTC. It translates to CAAGPGNTYEQYF.

V usage is TRBV15 and J usage is TRBJ1-4; 9 bases match TRBD1. There are 16 residues in the CDR3. Trimming at V came to 2 bases and at J to 8 bases, leaving 9 bases not matched to a gene. CDR1 and CDR2 from the germline V gene are LNHNV and YYDKDF (reference sequence). The CDR3 nucleotides are TGTGCCACCAGCAGAAGTAGTGACAGGGGGAGGGAAAAACTGTTTTTT. As protein: CATSRSSDRGREKLFF.

The chain combines TRBV7-2 with TRBJ2-3; 7 bases fit TRBD2. The CDR3 has 16 residues. The junction had 6 bases not matched to a gene; V was cut back by 2 bases and J by 1 base. Germline CDR1 is SGHTA and CDR2 is FQGNSA. The CDR3 bases are TGTGCCAGCAGCTTATTTAGGACTAGGGGCACAGATACGCAGTATTTT. The encoded protein is CASSLFRTRGTDTQYF.

This chain uses TRBV9 with TRBJ1-1, with TRBD1 as a possible D gene (5 bases). This CDR3 has 16 amino acids. The germline gives CDR1 SGDLS, CDR2 YYNGEE. V was trimmed by 0 bases and J by 3 bases, leaving 15 bases between them. Here the CDR3 reads CASSVAIGTADTEAFF. The CDR3 DNA reads TGTGCCAGCAGCGTAGCAATCGGGACGGCGGACACTGAAGCTTTCTTT.

The V and J genes are TRBV4-3 and TRBJ2-1, with 9 bases aligning to TRBD2. This CDR3 is 15 amino acids long. Trimming removed 3 bases from V and 5 bases from J; junction bases left unmatched: 5. Germline values: CDR1 LGHNA, CDR2 YSLEER. Here the CDR3 reads CASSHSSGGNNEQFF. As DNA, the CDR3 is TGCGCCAGCAGCCATAGTAGCGGGGGAAACAATGAGCAGTTCTTC.

Notes on this clone: Other DNA sequences of this sample code for an identical CDR3. This chain joins TRBV7-9 and TRBJ2-5, with D perhaps matching TRBD1 (5 bases). The CDR3 is 14 residues long. V lost 1 base and J 3 bases, leaving 9 bases between the germline ends. Germline V lookup: CDR1 SEHNR, CDR2 FQNEAQ (reference sequence). The CDR3 coding sequence is TGTGCCAGCAGCTTAGTTGGCAGGGAAGAGACCCAGTACTTC. This sequence encodes CASSLVGREETQYF.

This chain connects TRBV6-5 to TRBJ1-3; D not certain. Germline CDR1 reads MNHEY; CDR2 reads SVGAGI. The V and J ends lost 8 bases and 0 bases respectively, with 11 bases between them. There are 14 residues in the CDR3. Here the CDR3 reads CASCLTNSGNTIYF. The CDR3, as DNA: TGTGCCAGCTGTCTTACCAACTCTGGAAACACCATATATTTT.

V gene TRBV5-1 combines with J gene TRBJ1-4; D is perhaps TRBD1 (5 bases). V was trimmed by 1 base and J by 4 bases, leaving 8 bases between them. The CDR3 length is 14 residues. CDR1 is SGHRS and CDR2 is YFSETQ in the germline V gene. The chain's CDR3 is CASSLRGHNEKLFF. CDR3 coding DNA: TGCGCCAGCAGCTTGAGGGGCCATAATGAAAAACTGTTTTTT.

This chain uses TRBV7-9 with TRBJ2-2; TRBD1 is a possible D gene (6 bases). Germline V gene data show CDR1 as SEHNR and CDR2 as FQNEAQ (reference sequence). Trimming stripped 11 bases from V and 6 bases from J, with 28 bases between. This CDR3 comprises 17 residues. The DNA of the CDR3 is TGTGCCGACCACCCAAACGTACAGGGAAGGGGCGCCGGGGAGCTGTTTTTT. This gives the protein CADHPNVQGRGAGELFF. Looking up the rest from reference TRBV7-9 and TRBJ2-2 gives the full variable domain: DTGVSQNPRHKITKRGQNVTFRCDPISEHNRLYWYRQTLGQGPEFLTYFQNEAQLEKSRLLSDRFSAERPKGSFSTLEIQRTEQGDSAMYLCADHPNVQGRGAGELFFGEGSRLTVL.

The rearrangement links TRBV7-9 to TRBJ2-2; D perhaps matches TRBD1 (6 bases). CDR1 and CDR2 (germline): SEHNR, FQNEAQ (reference sequence). This CDR3 comprises 13 residues. The germline V and J ends were trimmed by 6 bases and 4 bases, with 9 bases remaining between them. The CDR3 spells CASRQGSTGELFF. The DNA of the CDR3 is TGTGCCAGCAGACAGGGAAGCACCGGGGAGCTGTTTTTT. The complete variable domain, with remaining parts taken from reference TRBV7-9 and TRBJ2-2, reads DTGVSQNPRHKITKRGQNVTFRCDPISEHNRLYWYRQTLGQGPEFLTYFQNEAQLEKSRLLSDRFSAERPKGSFSTLEIQRTEQGDSAMYLCASRQGSTGELFFGEGSRLTVL.

The rearrangement uses TRBV10-1 and TRBJ2-3, with TRBD2 identical over 7 bases. The V gene end was trimmed by 0 bases and the J gene end by 2 bases; junction bases not matched to a gene: 2. CDR1 and CDR2 (germline): WNHNN, SYGVQD (reference sequence). The CDR3 totals 15 residues. The CDR3 region has the DNA TGCGCCAGCAGTGAGTCGGGGGGGTACACAGATACGCAGTATTTT. It is translated as CASSESGGYTDTQYF.

The rearrangement joins TRBV2 to TRBJ1-4; D remains ambiguous. Trimming shortened V by 6 bases and J by 0 bases, and 14 bases separated the two germline ends. CDR1 is SNHLY, CDR2 FYNNEI, per germline. The CDR3 has 16 residues. Here the CDR3 reads CASRATTPTTNEKLFF. The CDR3 bases are TGTGCCAGCAGGGCAACAACCCCTACAACTAATGAAAAACTGTTTTTT.

V is TRBV18 and J is TRBJ2-1; a possible D gene is TRBD2 (5 bases). Trimming stripped 0 bases from V and 7 bases from J, with 10 bases between. The CDR3 totals 14 residues. Germline CDR1 is KGHSH and CDR2 is LQKENI. CDR3 coding DNA: TGTGCCAGCTCACCACCGACACAGCGGAATGAGCAGTTCTTC. It is translated as CASSPPTQRNEQFF.

This clone was seen once. The rearrangement uses TRBV27 and TRBJ1-1; D is perhaps TRBD1 (5 bases). The germline V gene encodes CDR1 MNHEY and CDR2 SMNVEV (reference sequence). There are 16 residues in the CDR3. Trimming left V 5 bases short and J 5 bases short, with 21 bases between. The CDR3 protein is CASSPTFGQGRTEAFF. The CDR3 DNA sequence: TGTGCCAGCAGTCCTACATTTGGGCAGGGTAGGACTGAAGCTTTCTTT.

The chain has TRBV11-2 and TRBJ2-3; D call uncertain. CDR1 and CDR2 from the germline V gene are SGHAT and FQNNGV. The CDR3 consists of 14 residues. Trimming removed 1 base from V and 0 bases from J, with 5 bases in between. This CDR3 reads CASSLGLSTDTQYF. The CDR3 DNA reads TGTGCCAGCAGCTTAGGACTTAGCACAGATACGCAGTATTTT.

The gene calls are TRBV2 and TRBJ2-3; 7 bases map to TRBD1. V shed 6 bases, J shed 2 bases, and the junction held 8 bases outside the gene matches. Germline values: CDR1 SNHLY, CDR2 FYNNEI. This CDR3 has 15 amino acids. The CDR3 sequence is CASSLDRSYTDTQYF. In nucleotides, the CDR3 is TGTGCCAGCAGCTTGGACAGGTCTTACACAGATACGCAGTATTTT.

The V gene is TRBV6-5, the J gene TRBJ2-3; TRBD1 might be the D (6 bases). The CDR3 has 13 residues. The V end was cut by 8 bases, the J end by 0 bases, with 9 bases between. CDR1 and CDR2 (germline): MNHEY, SVGAGI. This CDR3 reads CASGGLSTDTQYF. The CDR3 nucleotides are TGTGCCAGCGGGGGCTTAAGCACAGATACGCAGTATTTT.

This clone appeared once. The chain is built from TRBV4-2 and TRBJ2-3, with 8 bases lining up with TRBD1. The CDR3 consists of 16 residues. The V gene's germline CDR1 is LGHNA and CDR2 YNFKEQ. Unmatched junction bases numbered 6, after V lost 3 bases and J lost 1 base. As DNA, the CDR3 is TGTGCCAGCAGCCACGACGGACAGGGTGGCACAGATACGCAGTATTTT. Its protein is CASSHDGQGGTDTQYF.